One and the same sample provided the 17 T cell receptor beta chains below, sequenced in a study of Ad26.COV2.S vaccination and SARS-CoV-2 variants. The data were produced by immunoSEQ multiplex PCR, yet TCRdb's version contains in-frame clones alone and is incomplete. In the table there are 440,000 or so clones, about nine tenths of which are singletons. Documented treatment: 15 to 20 received Ad26.COV2.S at low or high dose, single or two shots; about 5 received placebo; per-sample allocation not given. Day 63 after the first vaccine or placebo injection was the time point for sampling. The sequences come from peripheral blood, collected in a trial of Ad26.COV2.S vaccine versus placebo. The receptors were sampled from a person between 18 and 59 years old who received the Ad26.COV2.S COVID-19 vaccine or a placebo.

The J gene is TRBJ2-7, the V gene TRBV6-5; unclear D gene. Germline lookup yields CDR1 MNHEY and CDR2 SVGAGI. Deletions cut 2 bases from V and 1 base from J, with 12 bases between. CDR3 size: 15 residues. In nucleotides, the CDR3 is TGTGCCAGCAGTTACATGGGCCCTTGGTCCTACGAGCAGTACTTC. Residues: CASSYMGPWSYEQYF.

The V call is TRBV6-2 or TRBV6-3, the J call TRBJ2-5; either TRBD1 or TRBD2 may supply D (5 bases each). The CDR3 is made up of 14 amino acids. The germline V gene has CDR1 MNHEY and CDR2 SVGEGT. With 2 bases removed from V and 1 base from J, the gap between germline ends came to 8 bases. This CDR3 reads CASSYGGGQETQYF. The DNA of the CDR3 is TGTGCCAGCAGTTACGGGGGTGGCCAAGAGACCCAGTACTTC.

The V and J genes are TRBV2 and TRBJ2-3; D possibly uses TRBD1 or TRBD2 (5 bases each). Trimming took 6 bases from V and 8 from J, leaving 21 bases between them. Germline V gives CDR1 SNHLY, CDR2 FYNNEI. This CDR3 is 15 amino acids long. In DNA form, the CDR3 reads TGTGCCAGCAGCGAGGGGAAGCTGCGCTCGGGTACGCAGTATTTT. Residues: CASSEGKLRSGTQYF.

This clone was seen more than once but under ten times. The gene calls are TRBV28 and TRBJ1-2, with TRBD1 matching over 9 bases. This CDR3 is 15 amino acids long. Per the germline V gene, CDR1 is MDHEN and CDR2 is SYDVKM. V gave up 8 bases and J gave up 4 bases; unmatched junction bases: 11. Here the CDR3 reads CASRGNRGRLYGYTF. The DNA of the CDR3 is TGTGCCAGCCGGGGGAACAGGGGGCGCCTCTATGGCTACACCTTC.

This clone was picked up one time. The V gene is TRBV4-1, the J gene TRBJ2-1, with D possibly being TRBD2 (5 bases). The CDR3 length is 15 residues. CDR1 and CDR2 (germline): MGHRA, YSYEKL. The ends were cut back, 3 bases at V and 4 bases at J, with 13 bases in the middle. As DNA, the CDR3 is TGCGCCAGCAGCCAGGGTGGGAGTGGGTACAATGAGCAGTTCTTC. Its translation is CASSQGGSGYNEQFF.

This chain links TRBV29-1 with TRBJ1-1; D not resolved. The germline CDR1 and CDR2 sequences are SQVTM and ANQGSEA. The CDR3 is 13 amino acids. Trimming removed 5 bases from V and 2 bases from J, with 12 bases in between. CDR3 residues: CSVHLGKNTEAFF. For the CDR3, the DNA is TGCAGCGTTCATCTAGGGAAAAACACTGAAGCTTTCTTT.

The chain has TRBV7-2 and TRBJ2-7; D might be TRBD1 (6 bases). Germline CDR1 SGHTA, CDR2 FQGNSA. With 3 bases removed from V and 6 bases from J, the gap between germline ends came to 15 bases. This CDR3 contains 14 residues. CDR3 amino acids: CASSLSVGAREQYF. The CDR3 DNA follows: TGTGCCAGCAGCTTGAGTGTGGGGGCCCGCGAGCAGTACTTC.

V and J are TRBV28 and TRBJ1-2, with TRBD1 identical over 7 bases. There are 13 residues in the CDR3. V dropped 4 bases and J dropped 4; count of bases not matched to a gene: 3. Germline V gene data show CDR1 as MDHEN and CDR2 as SYDVKM. CDR3 DNA sequence: TGTGCCAGCAGTTCCGGGACAGTCTATGGCTACACCTTC. Its protein product is CASSSGTVYGYTF.

This chain uses TRBV3-1 (or the pseudogene TRBV3-2) with TRBJ2-7; TRBD2 agrees at 10 bases. Germline V CDR1 and CDR2: LGHDT, YNNKEL (reference sequence). This CDR3 region has 15 residues. Unmatched junction bases numbered 8, after V lost 5 bases and J lost 4 bases. The CDR3 DNA reads as TGTGCCAGCAGCACGCCTAGCGGGAGTACTTACGAGCAGTACTTC. Amino acid sequence: CASSTPSGSTYEQYF.

This chain joins TRBV9 and TRBJ1-2; D gene unclear. Trimming pared 0 bases from V and 8 bases from J, leaving 14 bases between. Looked up from germline, CDR1 is SGDLS and CDR2 is YYNGEE. The CDR3 runs to 14 residues. Written as DNA, the CDR3 is TGTGCCAGCAGCGTAGCCGGAGGGCTTGGGGGCTACACCTTC. Translating gives CASSVAGGLGGYTF.

V is TRBV2 and J is TRBJ2-7; D is perhaps TRBD1 (6 bases). Germline CDR1 is SNHLY and CDR2 is FYNNEI. This CDR3 region has 15 residues. The V end lost 6 bases, the J end lost 2 bases, and 17 bases lay between the germline ends. In DNA, the CDR3 is TGTGCCAGCAGAGACAACAGGGTGGTGGCCTACGAGCAGTACTTC. Its translation: CASRDNRVVAYEQYF.

The chain has TRBV19 and TRBJ1-3, with D perhaps matching TRBD1 (5 bases). The CDR3 has 16 residues. Looked up from germline, CDR1 is LNHDA and CDR2 is SQIVND (reference sequence). Trimming removed 6 bases from V and 5 bases from J, with 20 bases in between. In nucleotides, the CDR3 is TGTGCCAGTAGGAAAACCCTGGGGGGGTTAAGAAACACCATATATTTT. Protein product: CASRKTLGGLRNTIYF.

This clone was observed once. The rearrangement uses TRBV2 and TRBJ2-1; tentative D call: TRBD2 (6 bases). Germline CDR1 and CDR2: SNHLY and FYNNEI. This CDR3 has 15 residues. Trimming shortened V by 10 bases and J by 4 bases, and 20 bases separated the two germline ends. The CDR3 loop is CATIPGGLRYNEQFF. Written as DNA, the CDR3 is TGTGCCACCATACCTGGGGGGTTAAGATACAATGAGCAGTTCTTC.

This clone was seen only a few times. This chain connects TRBV12-3 or TRBV12-4 to TRBJ2-1, with unresolved D. Trimming took off 6 bases at V and 7 bases at J, with 7 bases between the two ends. The CDR3 covers 11 residues. CDR3 sequence reads: CASSLSNEQFF. In nucleotides, the CDR3 is TGTGCCAGCAGCCTTAGTAATGAGCAGTTCTTC.

This chain links TRBV2 with TRBJ2-7; D perhaps matches TRBD1 (6 bases). CDR1 is SNHLY, CDR2 FYNNEI, per germline. The V end was cut by 7 bases, the J end by 2 bases, with 18 bases between. This CDR3 is built from 15 residues. This CDR3 reads CASTPGGGPTYEQYF. The CDR3, as DNA: TGTGCCAGCACCCCTGGGGGCGGGCCTACCTACGAGCAGTACTTC.

The rearrangement joins TRBV14 to TRBJ2-3; TRBD2 aligns across 12 bases. V was pared by 3 bases and J by 4 bases, with 8 bases of the junction left unmatched. The CDR3 has 17 residues. CDR1 is SGHDN and CDR2 is FVKESK in the germline V gene. CDR3 loop: CASSQLLAGGPADTQYF. CDR3 nucleotide sequence: TGTGCCAGCAGCCAGTTGCTAGCGGGGGGGCCCGCAGATACGCAGTATTTT.

The chain employs TRBV6-2 or TRBV6-3 and TRBJ2-1; D remains unclear. The CDR3 consists of 15 residues. Trimming took off 3 bases at V and 9 bases at J, with 18 bases between the two ends. Germline CDR1 reads MNHEY; CDR2 reads SVGEGT. The CDR3 DNA sequence: TGTGCCAGCAGTTATGGGGTGGGCAGGTTGGGTGAGCAGTTCTTC. This translates into CASSYGVGRLGEQFF.